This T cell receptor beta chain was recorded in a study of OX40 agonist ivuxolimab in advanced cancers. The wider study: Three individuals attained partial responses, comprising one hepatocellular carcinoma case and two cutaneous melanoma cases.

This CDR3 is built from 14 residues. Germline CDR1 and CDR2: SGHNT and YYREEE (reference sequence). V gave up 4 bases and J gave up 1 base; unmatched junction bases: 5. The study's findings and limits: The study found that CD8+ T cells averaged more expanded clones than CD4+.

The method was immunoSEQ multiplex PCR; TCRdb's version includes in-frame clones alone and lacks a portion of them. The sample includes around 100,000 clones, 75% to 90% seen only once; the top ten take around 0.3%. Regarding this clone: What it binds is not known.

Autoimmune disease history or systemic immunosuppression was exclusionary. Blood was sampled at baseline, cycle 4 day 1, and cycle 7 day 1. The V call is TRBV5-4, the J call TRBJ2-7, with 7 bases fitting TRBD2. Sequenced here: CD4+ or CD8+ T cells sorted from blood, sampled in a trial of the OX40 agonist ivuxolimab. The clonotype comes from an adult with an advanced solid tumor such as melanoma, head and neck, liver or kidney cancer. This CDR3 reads CASSPEGLSYEQYF. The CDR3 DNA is TGTGCCAGCAGCCCCGAGGGACTATCCTACGAGCAGTACTTC.